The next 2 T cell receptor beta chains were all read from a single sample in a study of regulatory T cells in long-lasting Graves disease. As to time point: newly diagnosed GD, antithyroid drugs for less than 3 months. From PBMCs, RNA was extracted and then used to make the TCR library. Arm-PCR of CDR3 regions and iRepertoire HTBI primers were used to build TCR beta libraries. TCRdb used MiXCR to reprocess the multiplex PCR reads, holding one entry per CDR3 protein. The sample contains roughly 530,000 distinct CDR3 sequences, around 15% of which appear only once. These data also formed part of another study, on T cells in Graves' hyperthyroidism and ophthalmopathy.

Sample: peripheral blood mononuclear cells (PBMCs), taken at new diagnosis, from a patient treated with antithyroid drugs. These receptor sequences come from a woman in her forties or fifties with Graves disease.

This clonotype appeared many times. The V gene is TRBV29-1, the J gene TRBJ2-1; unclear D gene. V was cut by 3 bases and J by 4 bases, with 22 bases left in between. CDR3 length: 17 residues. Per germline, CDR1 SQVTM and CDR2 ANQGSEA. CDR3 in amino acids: CSVEQGPQDFAYNEQFF. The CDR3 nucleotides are TGCAGCGTTGAGCAAGGTCCTCAGGATTTTGCTTACAATGAGCAGTTCTTC.

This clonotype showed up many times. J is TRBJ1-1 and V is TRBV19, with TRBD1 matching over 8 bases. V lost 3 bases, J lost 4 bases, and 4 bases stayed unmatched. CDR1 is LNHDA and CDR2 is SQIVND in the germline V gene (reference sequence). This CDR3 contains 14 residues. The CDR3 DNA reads TGTGCCAGTAGTATTACAGGGGGAGTCACTGAAGCTTTCTTT. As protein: CASSITGGVTEAFF. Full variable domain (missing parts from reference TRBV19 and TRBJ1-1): DGGITQSPKYLFRKEGQNVTLSCEQNLNHDAMYWYRQDPGQGLRLIYYSQIVNDFQKGDIAEGYSVSREKKESFPLTVTSAQKNPTAFYLCASSITGGVTEAFFGQGTRLTVV.